This passage covers 12 T cell receptor beta chains from one sample sequenced in a study of CD8+ T cells in alopecia areata. RNA, once extracted, was reverse transcribed into cDNA for use as the sequencing template. Method: immunoSEQ multiplex PCR; TCRdb's copy keeps in-frame clones and lacks some. This sample has 200,000 to 250,000 clones; approximately 57% occur once, and the top ten carry about 1.6%. Treatment: oral pan-JAK inhibitor, 5-10 mg twice daily. The material was CD4+ T cells sorted from blood, obtained at week 4, from a patient treated with tofacitinib. The source is a human donor with alopecia areata.

This clone has only a few counts. The rearrangement uses TRBV30 and TRBJ2-1; tentatively, D is TRBD2 (7 bases). CDR3 length equals 14 residues. The V gene lost 2 bases and the J gene lost 2 bases, with 10 bases spanning the gap. Germline-derived CDR1 and CDR2 are GTSNPN and SVGIG (reference sequence). The CDR3 loop reads CAWSRGAPYNEQFF. In nucleotides, the CDR3 is TGTGCCTGGAGTCGGGGGGCCCCCTACAATGAGCAGTTCTTC. The full variable domain, with the rest looked up from reference TRBV30 and TRBJ2-1, is SQTIHQWPATLVQPVGSPLSLECTVEGTSNPNLYWYRQAAGRGLQLLFYSVGIGQISSEVPQNLSASRPQDRQFILSSKKLLLSDSGFYLCAWSRGAPYNEQFFGPGTRLTVL.

The chain is built from TRBV7-3 and TRBJ2-3, with D perhaps matching TRBD1 or TRBD2 (5 bases each). Germline V CDR1 and CDR2: SGHTA, FQGTGA. This CDR3 spans 13 amino acids. Trimming left V 4 bases short and J 0 bases short, with 5 bases between. The CDR3 coding sequence is TGTGCCAGCAGCTGGGGGAGCACAGATACGCAGTATTTT. It translates to CASSWGSTDTQYF. The full variable domain, with the rest looked up from reference TRBV7-3 and TRBJ2-3, is GAGVSQTPSNKVTEKGKYVELRCDPISGHTALYWYRQSLGQGPEFLIYFQGTGAADDSGLPNDRFFAVRPEGSVSTLKIQRTERGDSAVYLCASSWGSTDTQYFGPGTRLTVL.

The chain employs TRBV7-2 and TRBJ2-3; no definite D call. V was cut by 0 bases and J by 2 bases, with 9 bases left in between. CDR1 and CDR2 from the germline V gene are SGHTA and FQGNSA. CDR3 size: 15 residues. The CDR3 here is CASSLAGPVTDTQYF. The CDR3 nucleotides are TGTGCCAGCAGCTTAGCGGGTCCAGTCACAGATACGCAGTATTTT.

V gene TRBV7-2 combines with J gene TRBJ1-6; 8 bases fit TRBD1. This CDR3 is built from 13 residues. Germline CDR1 and CDR2: SGHTA and FQGNSA. After removal of 7 bases from V and 10 bases from J, the junction contained 6 bases not matched to a gene. The CDR3 nucleotides read TGTGCCAGCACCCCGACAGGGGCCTCACCCCTCCACTTT. It is translated as CASTPTGASPLHF.

The V call is TRBV4-1, the J call TRBJ2-3; no clear D gene. V was cut by 2 bases and J by 2 bases, with 14 bases left in between. Germline CDR1 MGHRA, CDR2 YSYEKL. The CDR3 runs 16 residues. CDR3 sequence (DNA): TGCGCCAGCAGCCAAACTCCTATGGCGCACACAGATACGCAGTATTTT. Its translation: CASSQTPMAHTDTQYF.

The CDR3 bases are TGTGCCAGCAGTTTACAGGCGGTCAATGAGCAGTTCTTC. The encoded protein is CASSLQAVNEQFF. This sequence joins TRBV27 and TRBJ2-1, with D unresolved. Trimming took off 2 bases at V and 6 bases at J, with 8 bases between the two ends. The germline gives CDR1 MNHEY, CDR2 SMNVEV (reference sequence). This CDR3 has 13 amino acids.

The chain joins TRBV25-1 to TRBJ2-6; perhaps TRBD1 as D (6 bases). Trimming pared 2 bases from V and 0 bases from J, leaving 14 bases between. The length of the CDR3 is 18 residues. The germline V gene has CDR1 MGHDK and CDR2 SYGVNS. The CDR3, as DNA: TGTGCCAGCAGTGAAGGGGGCAGGGGTTACTCTGGGGCCAACGTCCTGACTTTC. It yields the protein CASSEGGRGYSGANVLTF.

This sequence joins TRBV29-1 and TRBJ1-1; 9 bases align to TRBD1. Germline V gene sequence: CDR1 SQVTM, CDR2 ANQGSEA. The V and J ends lost 3 bases and 0 bases, in that order; junction bases with no gene match: 5. This CDR3 spans 15 amino acids. The CDR3, as DNA: TGCAGCGTTGAGATAACAGGGGGCCTGAACACTGAAGCTTTCTTT. Translating it yields CSVEITGGLNTEAFF.

V gene TRBV30 combines with J gene TRBJ1-1; D call uncertain. CDR3 length: 14 amino acids. CDR1 and CDR2 from the germline V gene are GTSNPN and SVGIG (reference sequence). The V end was cut by 5 bases, the J end by 4 bases, with 17 bases between. The CDR3 spells CAWLRVRVSTEAFF. As DNA, the CDR3 is TGTGCCTGGTTACGTGTAAGGGTAAGCACTGAAGCTTTCTTT.

This clone was counted a single time. V usage is TRBV30 and J usage is TRBJ2-1, with D perhaps matching TRBD2 (6 bases). Per germline, CDR1 GTSNPN and CDR2 SVGIG (reference sequence). The germline V and J ends were trimmed by 1 base and 0 bases, with 19 bases remaining between them. This CDR3 region has 18 residues. CDR3 nucleotide sequence: TGTGCCTGGAGTGACGGGGGTGTTAAAGACAGCTCCTACAATGAGCAGTTCTTC. The encoded protein is CAWSDGGVKDSSYNEQFF.

There are a few counts of this clone. The chain couples TRBV29-1 to TRBJ1-2; D is possibly TRBD1 (6 bases). The CDR3 has 14 amino acids. Trimming pared 5 bases from V and 0 bases from J, leaving 13 bases between. Germline assignment: CDR1 SQVTM and CDR2 ANQGSEA. The DNA of the CDR3 is TGCAGCGTTTCCCCTCGACAGGCTAACTATGGCTACACCTTC. Encoded protein: CSVSPRQANYGYTF.

This clone has only a few counts. Here the CDR3 DNA reads TGTGCCACCCAAAGGGACTCCACTAATGAAAAACTGTTTTTT. This gives the protein CATQRDSTNEKLFF. The V gene is TRBV7-2, the J gene TRBJ1-4, with a tentative D call TRBD1 (5 bases). CDR1 and CDR2 from the germline V gene are SGHTA and FQGNSA. The CDR3 loop spans 14 amino acids. V was shortened by 10 bases and J by 2 bases, with 14 bases between the two germline ends.